This T cell receptor (beta chain) appears in the sequencing data of a study of blood T cell repertoires in COVID-19. Overall study: Italy, Spain and the United States were the sources of the convalescent and acute COVID-19 samples. PBMCs, B-cell-depleted T cells, or T cells provided the cDNA or gDNA that made up the material.

Authors' processing steps: Reference gene primer amplification in the assay estimated nucleated cell counts. TCRdb's table, derived via immunoSEQ multiplex PCR, lists solely in-frame clones and lacks some. Clone size and the V and J calls come from that table; the DNA yielded D and trimming. The data contain about 26,000 clones, approximately 87% of them seen just once; the ten biggest clones take up roughly 7.2%. This clone showed up just a few times. Per germline, CDR1 SGHTS and CDR2 YDEGEE. The ends were cut back, 0 bases at V and 0 bases at J, with 7 bases in the middle. This CDR3 spans 16 amino acids.

Sequenced sample: peripheral blood. The chain uses TRBV5-8 and TRBJ1-6; D is unresolved. This clonotype was obtained from a human donor in a cohort sampled during active COVID-19. CDR3 sequence (DNA): TGTGCCAGCAGCTTGGGCGTGAGCTCCTATAATTCACCCCTCCACTTT. Translated: CASSLGVSSYNSPLHF.